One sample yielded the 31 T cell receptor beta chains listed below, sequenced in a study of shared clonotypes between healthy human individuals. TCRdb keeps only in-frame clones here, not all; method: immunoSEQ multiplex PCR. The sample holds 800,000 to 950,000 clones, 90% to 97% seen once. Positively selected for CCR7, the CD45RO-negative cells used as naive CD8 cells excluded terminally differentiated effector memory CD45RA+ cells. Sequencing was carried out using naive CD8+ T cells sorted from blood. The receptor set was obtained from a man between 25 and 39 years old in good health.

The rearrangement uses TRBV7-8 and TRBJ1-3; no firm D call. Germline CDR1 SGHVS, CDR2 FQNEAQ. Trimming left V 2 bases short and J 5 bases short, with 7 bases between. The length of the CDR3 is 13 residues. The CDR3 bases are TGTGCCAGCAGCTTACTAGGTAGAAACACCATATATTTT. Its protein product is CASSLLGRNTIYF.

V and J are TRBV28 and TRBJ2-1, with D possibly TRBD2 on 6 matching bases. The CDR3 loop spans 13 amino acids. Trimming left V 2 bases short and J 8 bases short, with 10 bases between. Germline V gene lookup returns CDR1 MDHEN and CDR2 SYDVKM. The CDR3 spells CASSLGGRYEQFF. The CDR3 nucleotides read TGTGCCAGCAGTTTAGGAGGGAGGTATGAGCAGTTCTTC.

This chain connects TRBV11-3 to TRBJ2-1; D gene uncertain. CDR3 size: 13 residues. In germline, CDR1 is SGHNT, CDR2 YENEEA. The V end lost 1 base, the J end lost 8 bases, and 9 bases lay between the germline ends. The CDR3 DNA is TGTGCCAGCAGCTTAGGGACGTGGGATGAGCAGTTCTTC. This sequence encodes CASSLGTWDEQFF. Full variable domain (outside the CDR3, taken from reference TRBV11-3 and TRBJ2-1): EAGVVQSPRYKIIEKKQPVAFWCNPISGHNTLYWYLQNLGQGPELLIRYENEEAVDDSQLPKDRFSAERLKGVDSTLKIQPAELGDSAVYLCASSLGTWDEQFFGPGTRLTVL.

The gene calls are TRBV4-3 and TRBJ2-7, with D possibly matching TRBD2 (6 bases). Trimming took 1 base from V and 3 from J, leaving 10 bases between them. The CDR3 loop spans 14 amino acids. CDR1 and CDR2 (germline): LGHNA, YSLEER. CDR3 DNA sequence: TGCGCCAGCAGCCAAGGCGGGGAAAGCTACGAGCAGTACTTC. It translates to CASSQGGESYEQYF.

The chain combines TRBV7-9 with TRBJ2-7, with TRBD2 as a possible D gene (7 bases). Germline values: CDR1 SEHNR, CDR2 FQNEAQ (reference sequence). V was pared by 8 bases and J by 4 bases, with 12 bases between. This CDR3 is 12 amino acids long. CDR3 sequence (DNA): TGTGCCAGCCGTGGGGGGGCGTACGAGCAGTACTTC. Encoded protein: CASRGGAYEQYF.

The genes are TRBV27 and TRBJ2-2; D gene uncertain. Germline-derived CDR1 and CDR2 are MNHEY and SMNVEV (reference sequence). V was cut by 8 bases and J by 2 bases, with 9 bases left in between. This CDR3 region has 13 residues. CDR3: CASSPLNTGELFF. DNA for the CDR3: TGTGCCAGCTCCCCTCTAAACACCGGGGAGCTGTTTTTT.

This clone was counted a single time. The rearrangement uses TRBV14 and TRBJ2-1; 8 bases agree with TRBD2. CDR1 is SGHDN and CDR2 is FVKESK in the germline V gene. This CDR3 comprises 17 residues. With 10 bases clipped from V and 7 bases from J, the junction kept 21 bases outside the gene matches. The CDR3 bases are TGTGCCACTCCGGGGATGGGCGGGAGGCTCGGTGGAAATGAGCAGTTCTTC. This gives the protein CATPGMGGRLGGNEQFF.

The CDR3 is CASSQGGTDTQYF. The CDR3, as DNA: TGCGCCAGCAGCCAGGGGGGCACAGATACGCAGTATTTT. V is TRBV5-1 and J is TRBJ2-3, with 7 bases that match TRBD1. J gave up 1 base and V 4 bases, and 0 bases lay outside the gene matches. Germline values: CDR1 SGHRS, CDR2 YFSETQ. This CDR3 region has 13 residues.

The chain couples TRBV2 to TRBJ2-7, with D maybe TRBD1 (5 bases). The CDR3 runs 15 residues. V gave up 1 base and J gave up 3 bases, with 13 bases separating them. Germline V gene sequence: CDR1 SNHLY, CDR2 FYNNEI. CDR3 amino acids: CASSEGGGASYEQYF. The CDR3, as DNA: TGTGCCAGCAGTGAAGGGGGTGGGGCCAGCTACGAGCAGTACTTC.

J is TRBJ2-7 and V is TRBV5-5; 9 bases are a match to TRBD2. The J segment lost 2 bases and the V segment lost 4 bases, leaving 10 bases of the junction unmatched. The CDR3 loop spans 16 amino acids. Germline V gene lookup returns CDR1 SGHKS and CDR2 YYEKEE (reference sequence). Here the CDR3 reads CASSPTGLAMTYEQYF. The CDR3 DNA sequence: TGTGCCAGCAGCCCTACAGGACTAGCGATGACCTACGAGCAGTACTTC.

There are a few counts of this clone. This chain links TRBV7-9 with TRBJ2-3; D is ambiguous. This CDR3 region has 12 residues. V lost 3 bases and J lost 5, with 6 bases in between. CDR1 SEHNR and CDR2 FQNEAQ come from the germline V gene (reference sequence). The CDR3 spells CASSLYEDTQYF. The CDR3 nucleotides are TGTGCCAGCAGCTTGTACGAAGATACGCAGTATTTT.

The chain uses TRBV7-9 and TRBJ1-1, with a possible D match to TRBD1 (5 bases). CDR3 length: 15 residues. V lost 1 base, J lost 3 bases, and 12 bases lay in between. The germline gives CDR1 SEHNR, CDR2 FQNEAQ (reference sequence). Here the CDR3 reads CASSLDTGEYTEAFF. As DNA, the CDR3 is TGTGCCAGCAGCTTAGATACAGGCGAGTACACTGAAGCTTTCTTT.

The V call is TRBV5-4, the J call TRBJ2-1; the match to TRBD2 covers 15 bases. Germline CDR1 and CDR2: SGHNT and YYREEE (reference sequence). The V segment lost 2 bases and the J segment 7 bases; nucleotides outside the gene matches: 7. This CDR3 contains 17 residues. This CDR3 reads CASSLGLAGGPRNEQFF. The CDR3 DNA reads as TGTGCCAGCAGCTTAGGACTAGCGGGAGGGCCTCGGAATGAGCAGTTCTTC.

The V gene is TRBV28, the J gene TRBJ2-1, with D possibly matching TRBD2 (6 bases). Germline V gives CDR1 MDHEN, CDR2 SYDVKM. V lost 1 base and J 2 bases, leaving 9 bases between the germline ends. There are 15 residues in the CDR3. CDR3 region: CASSLFGGPYNEQFF. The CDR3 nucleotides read TGTGCCAGCAGTTTATTCGGGGGACCCTACAATGAGCAGTTCTTC.

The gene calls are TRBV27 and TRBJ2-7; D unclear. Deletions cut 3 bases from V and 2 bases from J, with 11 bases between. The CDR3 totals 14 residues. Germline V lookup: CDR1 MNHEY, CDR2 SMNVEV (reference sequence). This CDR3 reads CASSFGRGTYEQYF. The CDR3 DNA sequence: TGTGCCAGCAGTTTCGGCCGAGGCACCTACGAGCAGTACTTC.

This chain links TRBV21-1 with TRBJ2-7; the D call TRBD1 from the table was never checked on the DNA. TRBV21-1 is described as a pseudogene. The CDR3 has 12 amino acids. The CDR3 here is CAWAMYTSEQYF. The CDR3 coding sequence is TGTGCCTGGGCGATGTACACCTCCGAGCAGTACTTC.

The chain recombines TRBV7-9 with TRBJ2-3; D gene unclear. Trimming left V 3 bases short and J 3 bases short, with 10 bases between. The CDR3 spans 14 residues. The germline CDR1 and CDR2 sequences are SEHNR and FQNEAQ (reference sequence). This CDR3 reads CASSFFDGTDTQYF. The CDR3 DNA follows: TGTGCCAGCAGCTTCTTCGACGGGACAGATACGCAGTATTTT.

CDR3 protein: CASSQAFGRGLDEQYF. CDR3 in DNA: TGCGCCAGCAGCCAAGCTTTCGGCAGGGGGCTAGACGAGCAGTACTTC. The V gene is TRBV4-1, the J gene TRBJ2-7, with 8 positions matching TRBD1. V trimming: 1 base; J trimming: 5 bases; junction bases outside the gene matches: 10. Germline V gene lookup returns CDR1 MGHRA and CDR2 YSYEKL. This CDR3 region has 16 residues.

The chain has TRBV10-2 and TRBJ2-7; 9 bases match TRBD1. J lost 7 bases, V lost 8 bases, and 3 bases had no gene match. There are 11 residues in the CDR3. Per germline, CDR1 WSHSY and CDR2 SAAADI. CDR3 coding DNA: TGCGCCAGCGGACAGGGGAAAGAGCAGTACTTC. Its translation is CASGQGKEQYF.

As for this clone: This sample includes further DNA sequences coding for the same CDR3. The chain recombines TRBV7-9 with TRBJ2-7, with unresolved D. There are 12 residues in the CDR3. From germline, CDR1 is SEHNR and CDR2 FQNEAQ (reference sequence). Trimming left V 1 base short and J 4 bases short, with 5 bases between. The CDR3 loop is CASSLVGYEQYF. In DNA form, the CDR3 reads TGTGCCAGCAGCTTAGTTGGGTACGAGCAGTACTTC.

The CDR3 sequence is CASSQPSGTGGRDTEAFF. The CDR3 nucleotides read TGTGCCAGCAGCCAACCTTCCGGGACAGGGGGCCGGGACACTGAAGCTTTCTTT. The rearrangement uses TRBV2 and TRBJ1-1; TRBD1 aligns across 12 bases. The CDR3 covers 18 residues. The germline V gene has CDR1 SNHLY and CDR2 FYNNEI. Trimming took 6 bases from V and 3 from J; bases not matched to a gene: 14.

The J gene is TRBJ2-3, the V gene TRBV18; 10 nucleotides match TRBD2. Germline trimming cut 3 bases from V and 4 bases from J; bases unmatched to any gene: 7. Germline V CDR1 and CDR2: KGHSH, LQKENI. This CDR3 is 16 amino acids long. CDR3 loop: CASSPYLAGEPDTQYF. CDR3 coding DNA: TGTGCCAGCTCACCCTACCTAGCGGGAGAGCCAGATACGCAGTATTTT.

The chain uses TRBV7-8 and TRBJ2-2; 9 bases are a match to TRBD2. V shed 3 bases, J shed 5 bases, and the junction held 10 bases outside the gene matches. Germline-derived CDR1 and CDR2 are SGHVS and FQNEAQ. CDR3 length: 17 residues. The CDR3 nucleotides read TGTGCCAGCAGCTTGAATAGCGGGAGTCTTACTACCGGGGAGCTGTTTTTT. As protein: CASSLNSGSLTTGELFF. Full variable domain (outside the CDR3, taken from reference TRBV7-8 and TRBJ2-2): GAGVSQSPRYKVAKRGQDVALRCDPISGHVSLFWYQQALGQGPEFLTYFQNEAQLDKSGLPSDRFFAERPEGSVSTLKIQRTQQEDSAVYLCASSLNSGSLTTGELFFGEGSRLTVL.

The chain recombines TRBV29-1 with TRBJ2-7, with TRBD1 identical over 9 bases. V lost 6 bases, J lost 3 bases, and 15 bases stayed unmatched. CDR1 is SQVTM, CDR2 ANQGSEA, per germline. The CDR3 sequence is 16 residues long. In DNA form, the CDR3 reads TGCAGCGTCAACGCTTTTATCGGGACAGGGAACTACGAGCAGTACTTC. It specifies CSVNAFIGTGNYEQYF.

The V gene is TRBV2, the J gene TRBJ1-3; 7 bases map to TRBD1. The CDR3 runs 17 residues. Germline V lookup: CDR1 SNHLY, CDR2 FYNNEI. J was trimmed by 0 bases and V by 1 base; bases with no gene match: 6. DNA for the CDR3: TGTGCCAGCAGTGAAGTAGGGACAGCCGCCTCTGGAAACACCATATATTTT. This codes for CASSEVGTAASGNTIYF.

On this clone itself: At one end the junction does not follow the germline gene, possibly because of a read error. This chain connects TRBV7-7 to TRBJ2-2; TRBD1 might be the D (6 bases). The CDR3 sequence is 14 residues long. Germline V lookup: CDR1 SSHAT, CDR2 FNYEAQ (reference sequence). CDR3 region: CASSLTRGTGELFF. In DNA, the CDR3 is TGTGCTAGCAGCTTAACCAGGGGTACCGGGGAGCTGTTTTTT.

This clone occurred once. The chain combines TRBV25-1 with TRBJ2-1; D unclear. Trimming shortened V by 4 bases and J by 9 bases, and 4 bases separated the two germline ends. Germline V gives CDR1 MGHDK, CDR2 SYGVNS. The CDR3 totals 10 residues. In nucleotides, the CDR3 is TGTGCCAGCAGTGCGGCTGAGCAGTTCTTC. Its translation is CASSAAEQFF.

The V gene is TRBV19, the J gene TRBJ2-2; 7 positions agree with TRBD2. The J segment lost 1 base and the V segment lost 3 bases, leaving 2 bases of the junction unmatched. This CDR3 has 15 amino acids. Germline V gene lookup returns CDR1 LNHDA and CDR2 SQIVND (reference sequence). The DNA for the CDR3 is TGTGCCAGTAGTATCCTAGCGGTGAACACCGGGGAGCTGTTTTTT. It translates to CASSILAVNTGELFF.

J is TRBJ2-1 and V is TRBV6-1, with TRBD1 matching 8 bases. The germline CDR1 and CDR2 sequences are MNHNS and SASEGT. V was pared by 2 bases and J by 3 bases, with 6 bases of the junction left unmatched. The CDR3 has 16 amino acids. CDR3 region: CASSEYPGQGYNEQFF. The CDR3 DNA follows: TGTGCCAGCAGTGAATACCCCGGACAGGGCTACAATGAGCAGTTCTTC.

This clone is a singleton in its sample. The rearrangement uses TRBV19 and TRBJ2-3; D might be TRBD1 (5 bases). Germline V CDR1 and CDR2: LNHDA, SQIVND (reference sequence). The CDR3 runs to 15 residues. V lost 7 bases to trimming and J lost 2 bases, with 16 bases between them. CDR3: CASKAAGAPTDTQYF. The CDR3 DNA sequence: TGTGCCAGTAAGGCAGCTGGGGCACCCACAGATACGCAGTATTTT.

CDR3 coding DNA: TGTGCCAGCAGCCCCGAACGCCCCCTAGACGAGACCCAGTACTTC. Encoded protein: CASSPERPLDETQYF. This chain uses TRBV7-9 with TRBJ2-5; D is unclear. V gave up 5 bases and J gave up 5 bases, with 18 bases separating them. Germline loops: CDR1 SEHNR, CDR2 FQNEAQ (reference sequence). The CDR3 consists of 15 residues.